This record covers a single TCR beta chain. This sample stems from a study of blood T cell repertoires in COVID-19. About the study: Specimens from acute and convalescent COVID-19 originated in the United States, Italy and Spain. T cells, B-cell-depleted T cells, or PBMCs provided the cDNA or gDNA that served as material.

Seattle-derived patients entered the study during active infection and were followed longitudinally. In the authors' methods: For nucleated cells, counts were estimated from reference gene primer amplification. Sequenced by immunoSEQ multiplex PCR; TCRdb stores in-frame clones only, minus some. V, J and clone size are taken as reported in that table, and D and trimming were inferred from the DNA itself. The sample has roughly 150,000 clones; 70% to 90% are singletons. CDR3 length: 15 residues. V lost 6 bases, J lost 8 bases, and 10 bases stayed unmatched. CDR1 is MNHEY, CDR2 SVGAGI, per germline. The receptor comes from a woman older than 75 with COVID-19, enrolled during active disease. Sequencing was performed on peripheral blood. The chain carries TRBV6-5 and TRBJ2-2; 9 bases fit TRBD1. The CDR3 region is CASRRDRARGGELFF. CDR3 DNA: TGTGCCAGCAGACGGGACAGGGCGCGGGGAGGGGAGCTGTTTTTT.